This T cell receptor (beta chain) was identified during a study of early T cells in non-severe SARS-CoV-2 infection. Study summary: Sequenced material consisted of bulk RNA (from unsorted whole blood), and chains were unpaired.

Overall study results and limits: VDJdb matches were skewed toward anti-spike CD8 T cell responses.

This clonotype was detected ten times or more. Its matching antigen is unknown. At one end, the junction sequence differs from germline, possibly due to a read error. Unique molecular identifiers were attached to individual cDNA molecules. TCRdb re-derived calls from the 5' RACE reads in MiXCR, one entry per CDR3 protein. The top ten hold roughly 3.1% of the sample, which has around 61,000 distinct CDR3 sequences, around 13% seen once. Germline CDR1 reads MNHEY; CDR2 reads SVGAGI. The CDR3 has 15 residues. The chain employs TRBV6-5 and TRBJ1-3; D is undetermined. The specimen was whole blood. This receptor was obtained from an adult who was a healthcare worker with PCR-confirmed SARS-CoV-2 infection or an uninfected control (not recorded which). CDR3: CASILTLNSENTIYF. CDR3 bases: TGTGCCAGCATCCTAACCCTAAACTCTGAAAACACCATATATTTT.